Sequencing of this T cell receptor (beta chain) was carried out in a study of blood T cell repertoires in COVID-19. Produced via immunoSEQ multiplex PCR; TCRdb's table is partial and in-frame only. The sample has more than 60,000 clones; approximately 79% are singletons. Sequencing was done on a sample of peripheral blood. This receptor was taken from a human donor with acute or convalescent COVID-19. The donor label of this sample is uncertain.

The chain's CDR3 is CASRQGSETQYF. CDR3 DNA: TGTGCCAGCAGACAGGGGTCGGAGACCCAGTACTTC. V usage is TRBV6-5 and J usage is TRBJ2-5; TRBD1 matches 7 bases. There are 12 residues in the CDR3. V shed 6 bases, J shed 5 bases, and the junction held 3 bases outside the gene matches. Looked up from germline, CDR1 is MNHEY and CDR2 is SVGAGI.